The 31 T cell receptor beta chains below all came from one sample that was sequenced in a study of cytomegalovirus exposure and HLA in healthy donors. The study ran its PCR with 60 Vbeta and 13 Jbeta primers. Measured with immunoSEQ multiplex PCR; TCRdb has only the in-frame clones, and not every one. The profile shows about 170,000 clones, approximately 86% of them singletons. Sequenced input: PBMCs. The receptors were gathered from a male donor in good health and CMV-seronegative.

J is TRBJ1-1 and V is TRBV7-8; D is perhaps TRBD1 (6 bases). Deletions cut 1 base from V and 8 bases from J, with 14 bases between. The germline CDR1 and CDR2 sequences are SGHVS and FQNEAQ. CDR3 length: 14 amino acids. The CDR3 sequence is CASSLVGGVLEAFF. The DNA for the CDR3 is TGTGCCAGCAGCTTAGTAGGGGGGGTATTGGAAGCTTTCTTT.

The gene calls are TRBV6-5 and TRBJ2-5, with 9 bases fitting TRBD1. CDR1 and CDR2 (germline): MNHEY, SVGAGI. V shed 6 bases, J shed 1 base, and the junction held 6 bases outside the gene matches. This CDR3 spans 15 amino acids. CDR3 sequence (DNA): TGTGCCAGCAGGCCGACAGGGGGAACCCAAGAGACCCAGTACTTC. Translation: CASRPTGGTQETQYF.

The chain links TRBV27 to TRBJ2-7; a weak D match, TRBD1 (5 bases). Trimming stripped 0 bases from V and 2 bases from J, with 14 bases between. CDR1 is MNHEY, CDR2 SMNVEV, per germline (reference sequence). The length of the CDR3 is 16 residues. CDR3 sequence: CASSLSMGLPPYEQYF. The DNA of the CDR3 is TGTGCCAGCAGTTTATCGATGGGGCTACCCCCCTACGAGCAGTACTTC.

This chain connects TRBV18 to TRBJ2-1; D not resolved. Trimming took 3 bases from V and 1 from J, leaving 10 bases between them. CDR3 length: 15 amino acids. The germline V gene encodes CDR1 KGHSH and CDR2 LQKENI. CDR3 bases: TGTGCCAGCTCACCCTTAGTCGTTTCCTACAATGAGCAGTTCTTC. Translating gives CASSPLVVSYNEQFF.

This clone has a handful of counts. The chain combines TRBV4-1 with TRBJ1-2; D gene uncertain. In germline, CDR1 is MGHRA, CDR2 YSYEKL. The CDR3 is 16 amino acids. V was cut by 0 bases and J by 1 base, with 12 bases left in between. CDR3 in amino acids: CASSQDSGRINYGYTF. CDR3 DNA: TGCGCCAGCAGCCAAGACTCCGGGAGAATTAACTATGGCTACACCTTC.

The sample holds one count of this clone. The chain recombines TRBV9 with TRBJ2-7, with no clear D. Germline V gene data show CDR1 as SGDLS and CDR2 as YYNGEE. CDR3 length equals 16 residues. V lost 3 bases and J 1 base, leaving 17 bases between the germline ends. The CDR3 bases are TGTGCCAGCAGCGGGAGTAACCCCAGCGCTTCCTACGAGCAGTACTTC. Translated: CASSGSNPSASYEQYF. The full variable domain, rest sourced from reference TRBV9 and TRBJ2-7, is DSGVTQTPKHLITATGQRVTLRCSPRSGDLSVYWYQQSLDQGLQFLIQYYNGEERAKGNILERFSAQQFPDLHSELNLSSLELGDSALYFCASSGSNPSASYEQYFGPGTRLTVT.

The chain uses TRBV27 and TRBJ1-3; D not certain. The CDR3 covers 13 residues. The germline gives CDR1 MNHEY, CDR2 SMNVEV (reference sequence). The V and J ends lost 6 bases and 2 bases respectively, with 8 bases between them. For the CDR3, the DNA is TGTGCCAGCAGGAGGGAGGCTGGAAACACCATATATTTT. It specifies CASRREAGNTIYF.

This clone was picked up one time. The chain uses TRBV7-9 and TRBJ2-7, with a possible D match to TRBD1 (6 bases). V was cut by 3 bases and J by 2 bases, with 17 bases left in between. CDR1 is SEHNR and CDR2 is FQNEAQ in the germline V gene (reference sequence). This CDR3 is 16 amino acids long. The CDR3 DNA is TGTGCCAGCAGCTTCGGCGGACAGAGACAGGCCTACGAGCAGTACTTC. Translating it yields CASSFGGQRQAYEQYF.

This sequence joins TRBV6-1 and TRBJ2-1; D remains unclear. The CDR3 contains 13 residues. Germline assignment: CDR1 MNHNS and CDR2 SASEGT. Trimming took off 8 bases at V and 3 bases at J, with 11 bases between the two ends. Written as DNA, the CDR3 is TGTGCCAGCTCAGGCTTGGTCTACAATGAGCAGTTCTTC. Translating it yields CASSGLVYNEQFF.

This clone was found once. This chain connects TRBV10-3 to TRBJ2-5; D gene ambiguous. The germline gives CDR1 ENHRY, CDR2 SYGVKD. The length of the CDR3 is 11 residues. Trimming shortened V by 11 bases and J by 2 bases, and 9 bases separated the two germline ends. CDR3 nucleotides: TGTGCCTCGGCAGGACAAGAGACCCAGTACTTC. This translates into CASAGQETQYF.

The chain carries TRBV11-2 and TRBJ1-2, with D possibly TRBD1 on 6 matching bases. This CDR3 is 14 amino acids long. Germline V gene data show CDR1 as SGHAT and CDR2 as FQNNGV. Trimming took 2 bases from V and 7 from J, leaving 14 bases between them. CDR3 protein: CASSLQGLNLGYTF. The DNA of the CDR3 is TGTGCCAGCAGCTTACAGGGGCTTAACCTTGGCTACACCTTC.

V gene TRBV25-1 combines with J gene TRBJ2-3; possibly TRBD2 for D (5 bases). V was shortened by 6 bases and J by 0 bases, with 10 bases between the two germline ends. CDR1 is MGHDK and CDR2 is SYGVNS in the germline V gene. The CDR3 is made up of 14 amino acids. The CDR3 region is CASRRAFSTDTQYF. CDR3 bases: TGTGCCAGCAGGCGGGCCTTTAGCACAGATACGCAGTATTTT.

The CDR3 here is CATSLGGGQPQHF. Written as DNA, the CDR3 is TGTGCCACCAGCCTTGGGGGGGGCCAGCCCCAGCATTTT. The V call is TRBV15, the J call TRBJ1-5; perhaps TRBD1 as D (6 bases). The CDR3 runs 13 residues. Germline lookup yields CDR1 LNHNV and CDR2 YYDKDF (reference sequence). The V end was cut by 5 bases, the J end by 7 bases, with 12 bases between.

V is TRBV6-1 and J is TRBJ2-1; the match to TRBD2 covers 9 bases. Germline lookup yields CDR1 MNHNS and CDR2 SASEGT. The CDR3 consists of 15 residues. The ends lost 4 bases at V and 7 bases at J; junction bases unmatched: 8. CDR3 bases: TGTGCCAGCAGTGCCGCGGGGGGGCCTCGGAATGAGCAGTTCTTC. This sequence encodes CASSAAGGPRNEQFF.

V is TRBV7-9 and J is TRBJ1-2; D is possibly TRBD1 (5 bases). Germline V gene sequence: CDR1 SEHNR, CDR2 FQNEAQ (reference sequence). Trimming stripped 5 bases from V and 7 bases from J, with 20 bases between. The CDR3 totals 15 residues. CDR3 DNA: TGTGCCAGCAGCCCACTATCCGCTTTGGGGCGTGGCTACACCTTC. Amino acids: CASSPLSALGRGYTF. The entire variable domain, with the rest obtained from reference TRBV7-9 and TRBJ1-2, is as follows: DTGVSQNPRHKITKRGQNVTFRCDPISEHNRLYWYRQTLGQGPEFLTYFQNEAQLEKSRLLSDRFSAERPKGSFSTLEIQRTEQGDSAMYLCASSPLSALGRGYTFGSGTRLTVV.

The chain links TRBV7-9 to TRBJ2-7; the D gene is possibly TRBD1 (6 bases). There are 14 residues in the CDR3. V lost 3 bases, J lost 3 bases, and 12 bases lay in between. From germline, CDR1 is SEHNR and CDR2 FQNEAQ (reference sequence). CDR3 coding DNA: TGTGCCAGCAGCTTCGAAGGGACACTCTACGAGCAGTACTTC. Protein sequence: CASSFEGTLYEQYF.

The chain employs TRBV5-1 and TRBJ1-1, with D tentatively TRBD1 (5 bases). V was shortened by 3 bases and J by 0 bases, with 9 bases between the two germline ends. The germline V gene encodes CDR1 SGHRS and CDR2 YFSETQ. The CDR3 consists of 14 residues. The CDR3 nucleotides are TGCGCCAGCAGCTGGGACTCACTGAACACTGAAGCTTTCTTT. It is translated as CASSWDSLNTEAFF. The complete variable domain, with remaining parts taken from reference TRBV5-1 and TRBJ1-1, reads KAGVTQTPRYLIKTRGQQVTLSCSPISGHRSVSWYQQTPGQGLQFLFEYFSETQRNKGNFPGRFSGRQFSNSRSEMNVSTLELGDSALYLCASSWDSLNTEAFFGQGTRLTVV.

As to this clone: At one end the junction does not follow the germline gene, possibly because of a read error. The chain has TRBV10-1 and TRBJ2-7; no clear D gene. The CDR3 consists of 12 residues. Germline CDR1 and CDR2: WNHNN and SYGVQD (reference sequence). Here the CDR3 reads CASSAGVYERYF. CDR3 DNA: TGCGCCAGCAGTGCCGGTGTCTACGAGCGGTACTTC.

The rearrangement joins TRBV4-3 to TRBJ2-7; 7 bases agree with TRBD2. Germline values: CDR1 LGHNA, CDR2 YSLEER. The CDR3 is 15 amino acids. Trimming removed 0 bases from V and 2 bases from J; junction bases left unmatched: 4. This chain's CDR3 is CASSQDTSATYEQYF. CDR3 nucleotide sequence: TGCGCCAGCAGCCAAGATACTAGCGCAACCTACGAGCAGTACTTC.

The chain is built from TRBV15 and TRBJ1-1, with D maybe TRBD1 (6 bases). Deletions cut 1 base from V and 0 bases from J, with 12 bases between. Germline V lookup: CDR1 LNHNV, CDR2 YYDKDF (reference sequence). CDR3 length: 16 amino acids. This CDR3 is CATSRGGRGMNTEAFF. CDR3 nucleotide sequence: TGTGCCACCAGCAGAGGGGGGCGGGGGATGAACACTGAAGCTTTCTTT.

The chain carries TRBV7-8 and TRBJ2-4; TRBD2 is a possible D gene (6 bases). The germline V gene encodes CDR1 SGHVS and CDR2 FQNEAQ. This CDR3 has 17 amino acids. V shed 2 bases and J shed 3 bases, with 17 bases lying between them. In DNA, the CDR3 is TGTGCCAGCAGCTTAACTTTTGCAGGCGGGATCAAAAACATTCAGTACTTC. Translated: CASSLTFAGGIKNIQYF. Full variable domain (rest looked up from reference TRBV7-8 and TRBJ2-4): GAGVSQSPRYKVAKRGQDVALRCDPISGHVSLFWYQQALGQGPEFLTYFQNEAQLDKSGLPSDRFFAERPEGSVSTLKIQRTQQEDSAVYLCASSLTFAGGIKNIQYFGAGTRLSVL.

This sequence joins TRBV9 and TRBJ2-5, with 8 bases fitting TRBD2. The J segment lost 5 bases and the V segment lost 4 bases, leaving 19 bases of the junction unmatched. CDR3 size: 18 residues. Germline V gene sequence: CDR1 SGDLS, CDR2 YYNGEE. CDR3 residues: CASSSRRGEGRGVETQYF. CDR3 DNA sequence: TGTGCCAGCAGCTCCCGGCGGGGGGAGGGAAGGGGCGTGGAGACCCAGTACTTC.

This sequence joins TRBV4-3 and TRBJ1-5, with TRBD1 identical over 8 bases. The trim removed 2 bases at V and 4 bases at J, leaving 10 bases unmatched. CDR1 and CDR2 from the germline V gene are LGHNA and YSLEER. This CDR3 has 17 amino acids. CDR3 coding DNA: TGCGCCAGCAGCCAACATCCACCGAGACAGGGGAATCAGCCCCAGCATTTT. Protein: CASSQHPPRQGNQPQHF.

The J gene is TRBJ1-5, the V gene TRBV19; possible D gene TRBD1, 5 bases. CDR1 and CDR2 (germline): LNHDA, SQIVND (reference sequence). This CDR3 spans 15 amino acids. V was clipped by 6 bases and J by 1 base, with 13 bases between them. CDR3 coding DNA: TGTGCCAGTAGAAGAGGACACCTCAGCAATCAGCCCCAGCATTTT. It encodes CASRRGHLSNQPQHF.

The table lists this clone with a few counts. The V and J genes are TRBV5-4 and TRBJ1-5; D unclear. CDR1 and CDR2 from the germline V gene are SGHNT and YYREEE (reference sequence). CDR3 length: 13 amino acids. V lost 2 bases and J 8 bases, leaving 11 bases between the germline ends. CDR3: CASSFGAREPQHF. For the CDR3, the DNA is TGTGCCAGCAGCTTCGGTGCGAGGGAGCCCCAGCATTTT.

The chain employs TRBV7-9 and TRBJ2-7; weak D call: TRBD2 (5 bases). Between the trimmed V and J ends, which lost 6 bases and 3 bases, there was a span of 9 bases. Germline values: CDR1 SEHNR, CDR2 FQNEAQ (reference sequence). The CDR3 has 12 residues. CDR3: CASRLGSYEQYF. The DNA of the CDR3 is TGTGCCAGCAGATTGGGGAGCTACGAGCAGTACTTC.

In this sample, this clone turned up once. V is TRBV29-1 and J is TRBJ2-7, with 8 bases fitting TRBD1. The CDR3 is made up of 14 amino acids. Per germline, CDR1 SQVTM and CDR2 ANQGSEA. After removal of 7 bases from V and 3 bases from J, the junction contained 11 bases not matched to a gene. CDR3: CSATGQDKNYEQYF. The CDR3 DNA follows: TGCAGCGCCACGGGACAGGATAAGAACTACGAGCAGTACTTC.

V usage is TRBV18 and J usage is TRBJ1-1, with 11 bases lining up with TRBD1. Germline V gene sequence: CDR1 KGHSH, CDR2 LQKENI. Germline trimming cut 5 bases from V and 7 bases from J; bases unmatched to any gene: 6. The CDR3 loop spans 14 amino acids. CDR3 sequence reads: CASSAGQGGIEAFF. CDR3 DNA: TGTGCCAGCTCAGCGGGACAGGGGGGTATTGAAGCTTTCTTT.

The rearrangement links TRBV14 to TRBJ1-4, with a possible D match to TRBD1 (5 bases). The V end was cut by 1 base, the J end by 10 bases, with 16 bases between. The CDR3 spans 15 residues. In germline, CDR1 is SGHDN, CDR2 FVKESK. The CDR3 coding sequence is TGTGCCAGCAGCCAAGTTGGGGCAGGTTCGGGAAAACTGTTTTTT. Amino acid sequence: CASSQVGAGSGKLFF.

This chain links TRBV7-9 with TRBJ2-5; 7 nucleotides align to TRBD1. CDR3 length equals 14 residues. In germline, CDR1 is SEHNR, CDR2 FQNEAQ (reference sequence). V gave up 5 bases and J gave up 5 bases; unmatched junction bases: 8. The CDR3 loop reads CASSVHPDRETQYF. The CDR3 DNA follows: TGTGCCAGCAGCGTCCATCCGGACAGGGAGACCCAGTACTTC.

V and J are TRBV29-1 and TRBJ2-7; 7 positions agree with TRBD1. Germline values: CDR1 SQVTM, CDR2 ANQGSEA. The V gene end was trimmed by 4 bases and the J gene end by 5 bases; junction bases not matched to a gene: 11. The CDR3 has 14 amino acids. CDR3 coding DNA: TGCAGCGTTGTTCAGTTTTACAGGGGACACGAGCAGTACTTC. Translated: CSVVQFYRGHEQYF.